By share, the clone carrying this TCR beta chain counts as large. The V end lost 8 bases, the J end lost 0 bases, and 14 bases lay between the germline ends. The CDR3 runs to 15 residues. Germline-derived CDR1 and CDR2 are MNHNY and SVGAGI (reference sequence). This sample was included in a study of blood T cell repertoires in COVID-19. Repertoires were generated with immunoSEQ multiplex PCR, while TCRdb's copy carries only in-frame clones and drops some. The sample includes around 95,000 clones, 90% of them seen just once. The chain links TRBV6-6 to TRBJ1-5; D is unresolved. The TCR was taken from a man between 50 and 59 years old with acute or convalescent COVID-19. The specimen sequenced was peripheral blood. CDR3 sequence (DNA): TGTGCCAGCTTTGGCCCGGAGAATAGCAATCAGCCCCAGCATTTT. Translation gives CASFGPENSNQPQHF.